This TCR beta chain was recovered during a study of blood T cell repertoires in COVID-19. On the study more broadly: Specimens from acute and convalescent COVID-19 originated in the United States, Italy and Spain. PBMCs, B-cell-depleted T cells, or T cells provided the cDNA or gDNA that made up the material.

Original processing notes: The assay estimated nucleated cells by amplifying reference gene primers. Sequencing used immunoSEQ multiplex PCR; TCRdb keeps in-frame clones, though not all of them. The DNA was the basis for D and trimming; V, J and clone size are from that table. Of about 210,000 clones in the sample, around 89% were seen once. The CDR3 length is 14 residues. The germline V gene encodes CDR1 LNHDA and CDR2 SQIVND (reference sequence). The V end lost 5 bases, the J end lost 5 bases, and 15 bases lay between the germline ends. This TCR was sampled from a man aged 65 to 85 with acute or convalescent COVID-19. The genes are TRBV19 and TRBJ2-5, with D tentatively TRBD1 (5 bases). The sample taken for sequencing was peripheral blood. The CDR3 DNA is TGTGCCAGTAGTGTGTCCAGGGCGCGGGAGACCCAGTACTTC. This gives the protein CASSVSRARETQYF.